Each of the 32 T cell receptor beta chains below was sequenced from the same sample in a study of identical twins. TCRdb reprocessed the 5' RACE reads via MiXCR and lists one record per CDR3 protein. Of approximately 500,000 distinct CDR3 sequences in the sample, 24% were seen once. The same specimen was also included in a second study, on T cells expressing NK-cell markers.

The source material was CD4+ T cells sorted from blood. All receptors come from a woman under 30 in good health.

The chain combines TRBV3-1 with TRBJ1-5; D may be TRBD1 (5 bases). Germline lookup yields CDR1 LGHDT and CDR2 YNNKEL (reference sequence). The CDR3 is made up of 14 amino acids. With 1 base removed from V and 5 bases from J, the gap between germline ends came to 9 bases. CDR3 DNA: TGTGCCAGCAGCCAAGTCGGGACCTATCAGCCCCAGCATTTT. Protein product: CASSQVGTYQPQHF.

V is TRBV6-5 and J is TRBJ2-5, with a tentative D call TRBD1 (5 bases). Per the germline V gene, CDR1 is MNHEY and CDR2 is SVGAGI. The V end was cut by 10 bases, the J end by 8 bases, with 32 bases between. This CDR3 region has 17 residues. This chain's CDR3 is CATLSAVTLQGSGTQYF. In nucleotides, the CDR3 is TGTGCCACATTATCCGCAGTTACTTTGCAGGGCAGTGGAACCCAGTACTTC.

For this clonotype: A much larger clone lies one base from this, so it may be a read error. This chain joins TRBV20-1 and TRBJ2-7; 9 bases line up with TRBD1. J lost 1 base, V lost 0 bases, and 7 bases had no gene match. The CDR3 totals 16 residues. Germline lookup yields CDR1 DFQATT and CDR2 SNEGSKA (reference sequence). CDR3 nucleotide sequence: TGCAGTGCTAGAGATCGGAGGACAGGGGAATCCTACGAGCAGTACTTC. Amino acid sequence: CSARDRRTGESYEQYF.

The J gene is TRBJ1-1, the V gene TRBV5-1, with a possible D match to TRBD1 (5 bases). Germline lookup yields CDR1 SGHRS and CDR2 YFSETQ. The V end was cut by 4 bases, the J end by 4 bases, with 14 bases between. The CDR3 runs 14 residues. CDR3 bases: TGCGCCAGCAGCAGGGCAGGGACGAGCACTGAAGCTTTCTTT. Encoded protein: CASSRAGTSTEAFF.

This chain connects TRBV5-5 to TRBJ2-1, with D perhaps given as TRBD1 or TRBD2 (6 bases each). Germline lookup yields CDR1 SGHKS and CDR2 YYEKEE (reference sequence). The CDR3 length is 14 residues. V was clipped by 3 bases and J by 8 bases, with 15 bases between them. The CDR3 is CASSSGPGGDEQFF. CDR3 bases: TGTGCCAGCAGCTCGGGACCCGGGGGCGATGAGCAGTTCTTC.

The CDR3 here is CASALQTKNIQYF. The CDR3 bases are TGTGCCAGCGCACTTCAAACCAAAAACATTCAGTACTTC. The V and J genes are TRBV5-5 and TRBJ2-4; D gene uncertain. The V gene's germline CDR1 is SGHKS and CDR2 YYEKEE (reference sequence). The length of the CDR3 is 13 residues. The ends were cut back, 7 bases at V and 2 bases at J, with 10 bases in the middle.

The chain is built from TRBV29-1 and TRBJ1-1; D is unclear. V lost 4 bases to trimming and J lost 3 bases, with 9 bases between them. The CDR3 totals 12 residues. The germline CDR1 and CDR2 sequences are SQVTM and ANQGSEA. DNA of the CDR3: TGCAGCGTTGCACTATCGGACACTGAAGCTTTCTTT. Residues: CSVALSDTEAFF.

The sample holds one count of this clonotype. The chain carries TRBV20-1 and TRBJ2-5; weak D call: TRBD2 (5 bases). V dropped 2 bases and J dropped 5 bases, with 21 bases sitting between them. The germline CDR1 and CDR2 sequences are DFQATT and SNEGSKA (reference sequence). The CDR3 is 16 amino acids. CDR3 nucleotides: TGCAGTGCTAGATTGGGCGGACTCCTAGGTCCCGAGACCCAGTACTTC. It specifies CSARLGGLLGPETQYF.

In its sample, this clonotype was seen many times. The genes are TRBV10-3 and TRBJ1-2; TRBD1 matches 7 bases. In germline, CDR1 is ENHRY, CDR2 SYGVKD. The CDR3 runs 15 residues. V gave up 6 bases and J gave up 4 bases; unmatched junction bases: 11. This CDR3 reads CAIREAGTALYGYTF. For the CDR3, the DNA is TGTGCCATCAGGGAGGCCGGGACAGCTCTCTATGGCTACACCTTC.

This chain joins TRBV15 and TRBJ2-2; 7 bases agree with TRBD2. This CDR3 comprises 17 residues. Germline CDR1 and CDR2: LNHNV and YYDKDF (reference sequence). The V and J ends lost 5 bases and 1 base, in that order; junction bases with no gene match: 10. CDR3 residues: CATSPKVGRRNTGELFF. CDR3 coding DNA: TGTGCCACCAGCCCAAAGGTCGGGAGGAGGAACACCGGGGAGCTGTTTTTT.

This clonotype was seen a handful of times. The gene calls are TRBV6-2 or TRBV6-3 and TRBJ2-7; 10 nucleotides agree with TRBD1. V shed 1 base and J 3 bases; nucleotides not matched to a gene: 3. Germline V gives CDR1 MNHEY, CDR2 SVGEGT. The CDR3 consists of 15 residues. The chain's CDR3 is CASSYLGTGDYEQYF. The CDR3 DNA reads as TGTGCCAGCAGTTACTTGGGGACAGGGGACTACGAGCAGTACTTC.

Concerning this clonotype itself: This CDR3 is missing its conserved last phenylalanine or tryptophan, likely due to a read error. V and J are TRBV12-3 or TRBV12-4 and TRBJ2-3; 12 bases fit TRBD1. This CDR3 has 17 amino acids. Losses at the gene ends were 5 bases for V and 3 bases for J; bases not matched to a gene: 9. CDR3 sequence reads: CASSRDRGLRSTDTQYL. CDR3 DNA sequence: TGTGCCAGCAGTAGGGACAGGGGGCTTCGCTCGACAGATACGCAGTATTTA.

The V and J genes are TRBV19 and TRBJ2-2, with no clear D. The V end lost 5 bases, the J end lost 4 bases, and 5 bases lay between the germline ends. Germline V lookup: CDR1 LNHDA, CDR2 SQIVND (reference sequence). The CDR3 is 12 amino acids. The CDR3 loop reads CASSGVTGELFF. CDR3 nucleotides: TGTGCCAGTAGTGGGGTCACCGGGGAGCTGTTTTTT.

The chain carries TRBV3-1 and TRBJ1-3; D is unclear. The V end lost 5 bases, the J end lost 1 base, and 12 bases lay between the germline ends. CDR1 is LGHDT and CDR2 is YNNKEL in the germline V gene (reference sequence). The CDR3 runs 15 residues. The CDR3 region has the DNA TGTGCCAGCAGCTCCCTAGCCTCATCTGGAAACACCATATATTTT. Translation: CASSSLASSGNTIYF.

This clonotype was observed a handful of times. The J gene is TRBJ2-1, the V gene TRBV20-1, with TRBD2 identical over 10 bases. J gave up 0 bases and V 2 bases, and 4 bases lay outside the gene matches. CDR1 and CDR2 from the germline V gene are DFQATT and SNEGSKA (reference sequence). The CDR3 totals 16 residues. The CDR3: CSARKRGGSSYNEQFF. The CDR3 bases are TGCAGTGCTAGAAAGCGGGGGGGGAGCTCCTACAATGAGCAGTTCTTC.

There are a few counts of this clonotype. The CDR3 is CASSISAGAYNEQFF. CDR3 sequence (DNA): TGTGCCAGTAGTATTTCGGCGGGGGCCTACAATGAGCAGTTCTTC. The gene calls are TRBV19 and TRBJ2-1; 7 bases line up with TRBD2. Per the germline V gene, CDR1 is LNHDA and CDR2 is SQIVND (reference sequence). J gave up 2 bases and V 3 bases, and 4 bases lay outside the gene matches. There are 15 residues in the CDR3.

The chain recombines TRBV25-1 with TRBJ2-1; D is undetermined. V was cut by 3 bases and J by 7 bases, with 4 bases left in between. This CDR3 region has 11 residues. In germline, CDR1 is MGHDK, CDR2 SYGVNS. The CDR3 coding sequence is TGTGCCAGCAGTGATGGGAATGAGCAGTTCTTC. It codes for CASSDGNEQFF.

The chain joins TRBV5-1 to TRBJ2-4; D is undetermined. V gave up 4 bases and J gave up 3 bases, with 11 bases separating them. The CDR3 length is 14 residues. Germline lookup yields CDR1 SGHRS and CDR2 YFSETQ. CDR3: CASSLPGLKNIQYF. CDR3 in DNA: TGCGCCAGCAGCCTACCGGGCCTCAAAAACATTCAGTACTTC.

This sequence joins TRBV20-1 and TRBJ2-1; TRBD2 aligns across 8 bases. J was trimmed by 2 bases and V by 3 bases; bases with no gene match: 9. CDR1 is DFQATT, CDR2 SNEGSKA, per germline (reference sequence). The CDR3 totals 16 residues. Here the CDR3 reads CSARVGLAGPYNEQFF. Written as DNA, the CDR3 is TGCAGTGCTAGGGTTGGGCTAGCGGGCCCCTACAATGAGCAGTTCTTC.

This chain uses TRBV12-3 or TRBV12-4 with TRBJ2-5, with D maybe TRBD2 (6 bases). The length of the CDR3 is 15 residues. With 4 bases removed from V and 5 bases from J, the gap between germline ends came to 17 bases. The CDR3: CASSSTSFGRETQYF. As DNA, the CDR3 is TGTGCCAGCAGTTCCACTAGCTTCGGGCGGGAGACCCAGTACTTC.

This clonotype turned up a few times. V is TRBV6-5 and J is TRBJ1-1; D not resolved. Per germline, CDR1 MNHEY and CDR2 SVGAGI. The CDR3 runs 13 residues. Trimming pared 2 bases from V and 1 base from J, leaving 5 bases between. CDR3: CASSYMANTEAFF. In DNA, the CDR3 is TGTGCCAGCAGTTACATGGCGAACACTGAAGCTTTCTTT.

V is TRBV7-8 and J is TRBJ1-2; no firm D call. CDR3 size: 12 residues. CDR1 and CDR2 (germline): SGHVS, FQNEAQ. V gave up 3 bases and J gave up 5 bases, with 7 bases separating them. The CDR3 region is CASSFQEYGYTF. CDR3 DNA sequence: TGTGCCAGCAGCTTCCAGGAGTATGGCTACACCTTC.

The chain recombines TRBV12-5 with TRBJ2-2, with no clear D. Germline V gene data show CDR1 as LGHNT and CDR2 as FRNRAP. V was trimmed by 2 bases and J by 5 bases, leaving 6 bases between them. The CDR3 is made up of 13 amino acids. CDR3 in amino acids: CASGLRLTGELFF. CDR3 coding DNA: TGTGCTAGTGGTTTGAGGTTGACCGGGGAGCTGTTTTTT.

V and J are TRBV29-1 and TRBJ2-2; possibly TRBD1 or TRBD2 for D (6 bases each). The CDR3 is 11 amino acids. The germline V and J ends were trimmed by 7 bases and 6 bases, with 9 bases remaining between them. The V gene's germline CDR1 is SQVTM and CDR2 ANQGSEA. CDR3 DNA sequence: TGCAGCGGCCGGGGGCCCGGGGAGCTGTTTTTT. Its protein is CSGRGPGELFF.

This clonotype was counted a few times. The J gene is TRBJ2-7, the V gene TRBV5-1; D gene unclear. V shed 2 bases and J shed 0 bases, with 9 bases lying between them. The CDR3 is made up of 14 amino acids. Germline lookup yields CDR1 SGHRS and CDR2 YFSETQ. CDR3 nucleotides: TGCGCCAGCAGCTTAACCAGGAGCTCCTACGAGCAGTACTTC. Translated, it gives CASSLTRSSYEQYF.

This clonotype turned up a few times. CDR3 nucleotides: TGTGCCAGCAGTGGGACTAGCGGGAACATTCAGTACTTC. It yields the protein CASSGTSGNIQYF. The chain uses TRBV6-1 and TRBJ2-4; 11 bases align to TRBD2. The junction had 0 bases not matched to a gene; V was cut back by 4 bases and J by 7 bases. In germline, CDR1 is MNHNS, CDR2 SASEGT. The CDR3 runs to 13 residues.

The table lists this clonotype with many counts. The rearrangement links TRBV10-3 to TRBJ2-1, with 8 bases aligning to TRBD2. Germline-derived CDR1 and CDR2 are ENHRY and SYGVKD. Trimming took 5 bases from V and 7 from J; bases not matched to a gene: 10. The CDR3 is made up of 15 amino acids. CDR3 nucleotides: TGTGCCATCAGTACCCTCGGGCGGGGGGAGAATGAGCAGTTCTTC. Amino acid sequence: CAISTLGRGENEQFF.

This clonotype was seen more than once but under ten times. This rearrangement joins TRBV12-3 or TRBV12-4 to TRBJ2-7; TRBD2 might be the D (5 bases). The CDR3 covers 12 residues. Trimming removed 4 bases from V and 6 bases from J, with 10 bases in between. The CDR3 nucleotides are TGTGCCAGCAGTTCCGAGGGTGGCGAGCAGTACTTC. This encodes CASSSEGGEQYF.

The V and J genes are TRBV20-1 and TRBJ2-3, with D uncertain. The V gene lost 6 bases and the J gene lost 1 base, with 8 bases spanning the gap. Looked up from germline, CDR1 is DFQATT and CDR2 is SNEGSKA (reference sequence). This CDR3 contains 12 residues. The CDR3 protein is CSADWGTDTQYF. The CDR3 DNA is TGCAGTGCAGATTGGGGCACAGATACGCAGTATTTT.

This clonotype was seen a few times. The genes are TRBV7-2 and TRBJ2-1, with TRBD2 identical over 14 bases. The trim removed 1 base at V and 9 bases at J, leaving 5 bases unmatched. The CDR3 spans 16 residues. CDR1 SGHTA and CDR2 FQGNSA come from the germline V gene. CDR3 coding DNA: TGTGCCAGCAGCTTAGACGGGACTAGCGGGAGAGGTGAGCAGTTCTTC. It specifies CASSLDGTSGRGEQFF.

This chain links TRBV19 with TRBJ2-7; TRBD2 matches at 7 bases. V was pared by 10 bases and J by 0 bases, with 9 bases of the junction left unmatched. Germline-derived CDR1 and CDR2 are LNHDA and SQIVND (reference sequence). CDR3 size: 14 residues. The CDR3 sequence: CATSRDYGSYEQYF. The CDR3 DNA follows: TGTGCCACCAGCCGGGACTACGGCTCCTACGAGCAGTACTTC. The variable domain in full, with the rest retrieved from reference TRBV19 and TRBJ2-7, is DGGITQSPKYLFRKEGQNVTLSCEQNLNHDAMYWYRQDPGQGLRLIYYSQIVNDFQKGDIAEGYSVSREKKESFPLTVTSAQKNPTAFYLCATSRDYGSYEQYFGPGTRLTVT.

The chain combines TRBV10-3 with TRBJ1-6; D is ambiguous. The CDR3 contains 13 residues. Trimming removed 1 base from V and 8 bases from J, with 6 bases in between. CDR1 is ENHRY and CDR2 is SYGVKD in the germline V gene. CDR3 amino acids: CAISEFGDSPLHF. The CDR3 DNA reads TGTGCCATCAGTGAGTTTGGGGATTCACCCCTCCACTTT.